This TCR beta chain comes out of a study of cytomegalovirus exposure and HLA in healthy donors. General study points: The only immune exposure information that was available was CMV serostatus.

With regard to this clone: Its target is not known.

Researchers ran the PCR with 60 Vbeta and 13 Jbeta primers. Assay: immunoSEQ multiplex PCR; the TCRdb copy retains only in-frame clones and omits some. The sample yields roughly 130,000 clones, 80% seen once. V shed 0 bases, J shed 3 bases, and the junction held 7 bases outside the gene matches. CDR1 and CDR2 from the germline V gene are SGHDT and YYEEEE. CDR3 length: 16 residues. The sequencing sample was made of PBMCs. This chain joins TRBV5-6 and TRBJ2-3, with 7 bases identical to TRBD1. This TCR derives from a woman aged 40 to 50 in good health and CMV-seronegative. The CDR3 DNA sequence: TGTGCCAGCAGCTTGGCCCGGGACAGAAAGACAGATACGCAGTATTTT. This translates into CASSLARDRKTDTQYF.